This TCR beta chain appears in the sequencing data of a study of blood T cell repertoires in COVID-19. Study in general: Material from acute and convalescent COVID-19 was sourced from the United States, Italy and Spain. The analysed material was cDNA or gDNA that came from T cells, B-cell-depleted T cells, or PBMCs.

In germline, CDR1 is LNHDA, CDR2 SQIVND (reference sequence). The CDR3 loop spans 15 amino acids. V dropped 1 base and J dropped 7; count of bases not matched to a gene: 7. Sequencing was performed with immunoSEQ multiplex PCR; in TCRdb, only in-frame clones are kept and a portion is missing. The sample includes roughly 240,000 clones, roughly nine tenths of them seen just once. The chain joins TRBV19 to TRBJ1-5; TRBD1 agrees at 7 bases. Sequencing was done on a sample of peripheral blood. The TCR comes from a man aged 18 to 30 with active or convalescent COVID-19. The DNA for the CDR3 is TGTGCCAGTAGTATAGGACAGGGCGGGGAACAGCCCCAGCATTTT. Translation: CASSIGQGGEQPQHF.